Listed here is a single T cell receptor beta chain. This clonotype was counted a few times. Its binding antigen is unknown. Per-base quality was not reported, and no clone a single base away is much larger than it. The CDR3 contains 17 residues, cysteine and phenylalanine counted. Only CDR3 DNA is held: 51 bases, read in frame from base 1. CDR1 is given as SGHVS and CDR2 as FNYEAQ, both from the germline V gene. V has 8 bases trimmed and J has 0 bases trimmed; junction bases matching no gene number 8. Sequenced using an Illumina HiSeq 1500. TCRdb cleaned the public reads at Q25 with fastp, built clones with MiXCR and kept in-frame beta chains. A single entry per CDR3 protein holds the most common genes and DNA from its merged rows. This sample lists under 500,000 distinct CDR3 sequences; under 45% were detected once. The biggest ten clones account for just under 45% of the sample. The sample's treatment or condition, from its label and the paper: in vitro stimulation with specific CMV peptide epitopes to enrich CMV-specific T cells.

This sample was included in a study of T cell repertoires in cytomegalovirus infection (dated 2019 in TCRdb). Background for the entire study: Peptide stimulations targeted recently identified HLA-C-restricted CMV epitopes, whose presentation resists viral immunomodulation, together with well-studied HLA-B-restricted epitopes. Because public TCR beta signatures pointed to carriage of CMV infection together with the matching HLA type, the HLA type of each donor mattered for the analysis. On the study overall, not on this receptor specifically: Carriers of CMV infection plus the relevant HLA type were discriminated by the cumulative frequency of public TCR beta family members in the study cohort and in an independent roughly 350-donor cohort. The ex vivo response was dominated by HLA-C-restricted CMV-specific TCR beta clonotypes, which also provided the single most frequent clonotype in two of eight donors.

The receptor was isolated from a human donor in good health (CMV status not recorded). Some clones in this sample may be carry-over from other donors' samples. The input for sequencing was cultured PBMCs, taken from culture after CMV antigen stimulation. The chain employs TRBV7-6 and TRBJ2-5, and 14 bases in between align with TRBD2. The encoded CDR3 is CASGGTSGSSYQETQYF. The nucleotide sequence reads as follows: TGTGCCAGCGGGGGGACTAGCGGGAGTAGTTACCAAGAGACCCAGTACTTC.